One TCR beta chain is described in this entry. When sampled, the donors appeared nominally healthy, though they likely had unrecorded immune exposures. This CDR3 comprises 15 residues. Trimming removed 4 bases at V and 6 bases at J, with 17 bases between. Per the germline V gene, CDR1 is SGHRS and CDR2 is YFSETQ. The sample belongs to a study of cytomegalovirus exposure and HLA in healthy donors. Primers included in the PCR were 60 Vbeta and 13 Jbeta primers. Clones were sequenced by immunoSEQ multiplex PCR, and TCRdb holds only the in-frame ones, with some missing. This sample's table reports about 43,000 clones.

The sequenced sample consisted of PBMCs. The V and J genes are TRBV5-1 and TRBJ1-5; a weak D match, TRBD1 (5 bases). This clonotype originated in a woman in her thirties in good health and CMV-seronegative. The CDR3 DNA reads TGCGCCAGCAGCCTTGGGGGAGGAGGGGCTCAGCCCCAGCATTTT. Protein product: CASSLGGGGAQPQHF.